This T cell receptor (beta chain) was sequenced during a study of cytomegalovirus exposure and HLA in healthy donors. For this clone: Its antigen is as yet unknown.

The PCR made use of 60 Vbeta and 13 Jbeta primers. The method was immunoSEQ multiplex PCR; TCRdb's version includes in-frame clones alone and lacks a portion of them. The table records 180,000 or so clones, roughly 79% of them present only once. General study points: Through in vitro validation, three CMV-associated chains were shown to be specific for CMV antigens. There were several of the most significant clusters that appeared linked to common viral pathogens in a later analysis. A later analysis linked some 17,000 TCR beta sequences to HLA alleles at 0.05 false discovery rate.

The CDR3 totals 14 residues. Looked up from germline, CDR1 is SGHNT and CDR2 is YYREEE (reference sequence). Losses at the gene ends were 5 bases for V and 1 base for J; bases not matched to a gene: 4. The clonotype comes from a man aged 45 to 65 in good health and CMV-seropositive. Input material: PBMCs. The V and J genes are TRBV5-4 and TRBJ1-1; 8 nucleotides line up with TRBD1. Here the CDR3 DNA reads TGTGCCAGCAGAGAAGGACAGGGGAACACTGAAGCTTTCTTT. Translating it yields CASREGQGNTEAFF. Using reference TRBV5-4 and TRBJ1-1 for the parts outside the CDR3, the full variable domain is ETGVTQSPTHLIKTRGQQVTLRCSSQSGHNTVSWYQQALGQGPQFIFQYYREEENGRGNFPPRFSGLQFPNYSSELNVNALELDDSALYLCASREGQGNTEAFFGQGTRLTVV.